The entry that follows covers one T cell receptor beta chain sequence. This specimen belongs to a study of cytomegalovirus exposure and HLA in healthy donors. Method: immunoSEQ multiplex PCR; TCRdb's copy keeps in-frame clones and lacks some. The repertoire holds a few hundred thousand clones, with roughly 86% as singletons. CDR3 length: 13 amino acids. Trimming shortened V by 0 bases and J by 6 bases, and 5 bases separated the two germline ends. The germline gives CDR1 WNHNN, CDR2 SYGVQD (reference sequence). The clonotype originates from a man under 40 in good health and CMV-seronegative. The chain has TRBV10-1 and TRBJ2-2; D remains ambiguous. The sequenced sample was PBMCs. As DNA, the CDR3 is TGCGCCAGCAGTGAGTCTGCAGCCGGGGAGCTGTTTTTT. It codes for CASSESAAGELFF.